Listed below are T cell receptor beta chains from one sample, sequenced in a study of technical replicates of blood from a few donors. Profiled with immunoSEQ multiplex PCR; TCRdb holds only in-frame clones, not every one. The sample includes 65,000 to 85,000 clones, 90% to 97% of them seen just once. The sequencing input was T cells isolated from PBMCs. The source is a human donor in good health. The CDR3 runs from the conserved cysteine through the conserved F or W. Fields, in order: D gene, J gene, clone size, V gene, CDR3 DNA, CDR3 protein. A D gene is named only where the DNA matches it firmly. Rows may omit the clone size; those that give it use once, few, many or a size class.

-	TRBJ2-2	-	TRBV4-2	TGTGCCAGCAGCCCTCTGGGGGACAAGAACACCGGGGAGCTGTTTTTT	CASSPLGDKNTGELFF
TRBD2	TRBJ2-2	-	TRBV12-5	TGTGCTAGTGGTTGGGCCGGGACTAGCGGGAGTAACGCCGGGGAGCTGTTTTTT	CASGWAGTSGSNAGELFF
-	TRBJ2-1	-	TRBV7-9	TGTGCCAGCAGATCCGAGCGGTTAAGCTCCTACAATGAGCAGTTCTTC	CASRSERLSSYNEQFF
TRBD1	TRBJ1-5	-	TRBV6-1	TGTGCCAGCAGTCCACCGACAGGGTGGCTTCAGCCCCAGCATTTT	CASSPPTGWLQPQHF
-	TRBJ2-7	-	TRBV11-2	TGTGCCAGCAGCTTAGACCAGGGTGGATCGCACGAGCAGTACTTC	CASSLDQGGSHEQYF
-	TRBJ1-5	-	TRBV7-6	TGTGCCAGCAGCCGTTCAGGGGTCGGTCAGCCCCAGCATTTT	CASSRSGVGQPQHF
-	TRBJ2-2	-	TRBV29-1	TGCAGCGTTCTATCGGGGGGCGGCGGGGAGCTGTTTTTT	CSVLSGGGGELFF
TRBD1	TRBJ2-5	once	TRBV7-2	TGTGCCAGCAGCTTCCCGGACAGGGTCCAAGAGACCCAGTACTTC	CASSFPDRVQETQYF
-	TRBJ2-7	-	TRBV5-5	TGTGCCAGCAGCTTCTTACTAGCCCGATCCTACGAGCAGTACTTC	CASSFLLARSYEQYF
TRBD2	TRBJ2-1	-	TRBV6-5	TGTGCCAGCAGAAAGCGGGGGGGTCTGGTAGAGCAGTTCTTC	CASRKRGGLVEQFF
TRBD2	TRBJ2-7	-	TRBV15	TGTGCCATCAGCACCTCTTCGGGGGGCTCCTACGAGCAGTACTTC	CAISTSSGGSYEQYF
TRBD1	TRBJ1-2	-	TRBV7-9	TGTGCCAGCAGCTACCCACAGGGGGCCTATGGCTACACCTTC	CASSYPQGAYGYTF
-	TRBJ2-1	-	TRBV27	TGTGCCAGCAGTTTAATCCCCCCAGACAATGAGCAGTTCTTC	CASSLIPPDNEQFF
-	TRBJ1-1	-	TRBV4-1	TGCGCCAGCAGCCAAGCTAATTTAGGAGCTCCGTCTGAAGCTTTCTTT	CASSQANLGAPSEAFF
-	TRBJ2-6	-	TRBV28	TGTGCCAGCAGTTTATGGGGCGCTGGGGCCAACGTCCTGACTTTC	CASSLWGAGANVLTF
TRBD1	TRBJ1-3	once	TRBV13	TGTGCCAGCAGCTACGGACAGGATGGAAACACCATATATTTT	CASSYGQDGNTIYF
-	TRBJ2-1	-	TRBV11-2	TGTGCCAGCAGCTTAGAGAGGAGTGAGCAGTTCTTC	CASSLERSEQFF
-	TRBJ1-4	-	TRBV7-9	TGTGCCAGCAGCTTAGGACTGGCAACTAATGAAAAACTGTTTTTT	CASSLGLATNEKLFF
TRBD2	TRBJ2-1	-	TRBV5-1	TGCGCCAGCAGCTTAGGGACTAGCGGGAGTCTGAGTCGTTTTTACAATGAGCAGTTCTTC	CASSLGTSGSLSRFYNEQFF
TRBD1	TRBJ1-1	-	TRBV7-8	TGTGCCAGCAGCCTCCCTACAGGGGGCACTGAAGCTTTCTTT	CASSLPTGGTEAFF
TRBD1	TRBJ2-7	-	TRBV7-9	TGTGCCAGCAGCTTGGGGAGGTCCGGGACAGGGGATTTGCAGTACTTC	CASSLGRSGTGDLQYF
-	TRBJ1-2	-	TRBV27	TGTGCCAGCAGTTTATCCCGGACTCCAGACGGCTACACCTTC	CASSLSRTPDGYTF
-	TRBJ2-1	-	TRBV11-2	TGTGCCAGCAGCCGGAGGGACTCCTACAATGAGCAGTTCTTC	CASSRRDSYNEQFF
-	TRBJ1-1	-	TRBV5-4	TGTGCCAGCAGCTCACGTCGAGCTGAAGCTTTCTTT	CASSSRRAEAFF
-	TRBJ2-1	-	TRBV5-4	TGTGCCAGCAGCTCACCAGGACAGATCTACAATGAGCAGTTCTTC	CASSSPGQIYNEQFF
TRBD1	TRBJ2-7	-	TRBV6-5	TGTGCCAGCAGTTCGGGACAGGGTTTCTACGAGCAGTACTTC	CASSSGQGFYEQYF
-	TRBJ2-1	-	TRBV20-1	TGCAGTGCTAAGAGCGGATGGCAGTTCTTC	CSAKSGWQFF
-	TRBJ2-3	-	TRBV12-5	TGTGCTAGTGGTTTGGTGGTGACAGCTAGCACAGATACGCAGTATTTT	CASGLVVTASTDTQYF
-	TRBJ2-2	-	TRBV6-1	TGTGCCAGCAGTGAATTCGGGGTAACCGGGGAGCTGTTTTTT	CASSEFGVTGELFF
-	TRBJ1-1	once	TRBV5-1	TGCGCCAGCAGCTATGGGGGGGAGGGGAACACTGAAGCTTTCTTT	CASSYGGEGNTEAFF
-	TRBJ2-5	-	TRBV12-5	TGTGCTAGTGGCCTGTCAGGGGAGACCCAGTACTTC	CASGLSGETQYF
-	TRBJ2-1	-	TRBV6-5	TGTGCCAGCAGCCCCAGCTCCTACAATGAGCAGTTCTTC	CASSPSSYNEQFF